The clone carrying this T cell receptor beta chain has a handful of counts. Its antigen is not known. This entry is derived from a study of T cell responses to AZD1222 COVID-19 vaccine. Clones were read by immunoSEQ multiplex PCR, and TCRdb kept only the in-frame ones, dropping some. The sample carries about 83,000 clones, 85% to 90% recorded once. The CDR3 is made up of 17 amino acids. V was cut by 3 bases and J by 5 bases, with 20 bases left in between. Germline loops: CDR1 LNHNV, CDR2 YYDKDF (reference sequence). The study's findings and limits: Without day 14 samples, only post-peak T cell repertoires were studied. Spike-specific TCR repertoires showed rising breadth and depth after two AZD1222 doses. Females outnumbered males among donors, who were mostly white British; clonal diversity was possibly underestimated. Unmutated variant regions reportedly attract nearly half of all spike-specific TCRs.

The receptor was derived from an adult in good health. The input for sequencing was peripheral blood, taken on day 0 of MenACWY control vaccination. This chain uses TRBV15 with TRBJ2-1; TRBD2 is a possible D gene (5 bases). This chain's CDR3 is CATSSPQEKRTHNEQFF. The DNA of the CDR3 is TGTGCCACCAGCAGCCCCCAGGAGAAGCGGACTCACAATGAGCAGTTCTTC.